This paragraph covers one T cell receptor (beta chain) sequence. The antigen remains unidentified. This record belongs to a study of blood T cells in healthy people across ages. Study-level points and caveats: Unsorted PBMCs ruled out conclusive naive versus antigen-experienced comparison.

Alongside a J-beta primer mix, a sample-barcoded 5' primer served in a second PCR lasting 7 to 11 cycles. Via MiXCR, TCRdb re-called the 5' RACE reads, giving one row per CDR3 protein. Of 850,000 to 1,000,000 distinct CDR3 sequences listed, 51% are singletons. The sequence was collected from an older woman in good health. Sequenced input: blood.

CDR3 sequence (DNA): TGTGCCAGCACTCATAGCGGCTACGAGCAGTACTTC. This sequence encodes CASTHSGYEQYF. The V and J genes are TRBV28 and TRBJ2-7, with D tentatively TRBD2 (6 bases). Germline assignment: CDR1 MDHEN and CDR2 SYDVKM. CDR3 size: 12 residues. V was pared by 7 bases and J by 3 bases, with 10 bases between.